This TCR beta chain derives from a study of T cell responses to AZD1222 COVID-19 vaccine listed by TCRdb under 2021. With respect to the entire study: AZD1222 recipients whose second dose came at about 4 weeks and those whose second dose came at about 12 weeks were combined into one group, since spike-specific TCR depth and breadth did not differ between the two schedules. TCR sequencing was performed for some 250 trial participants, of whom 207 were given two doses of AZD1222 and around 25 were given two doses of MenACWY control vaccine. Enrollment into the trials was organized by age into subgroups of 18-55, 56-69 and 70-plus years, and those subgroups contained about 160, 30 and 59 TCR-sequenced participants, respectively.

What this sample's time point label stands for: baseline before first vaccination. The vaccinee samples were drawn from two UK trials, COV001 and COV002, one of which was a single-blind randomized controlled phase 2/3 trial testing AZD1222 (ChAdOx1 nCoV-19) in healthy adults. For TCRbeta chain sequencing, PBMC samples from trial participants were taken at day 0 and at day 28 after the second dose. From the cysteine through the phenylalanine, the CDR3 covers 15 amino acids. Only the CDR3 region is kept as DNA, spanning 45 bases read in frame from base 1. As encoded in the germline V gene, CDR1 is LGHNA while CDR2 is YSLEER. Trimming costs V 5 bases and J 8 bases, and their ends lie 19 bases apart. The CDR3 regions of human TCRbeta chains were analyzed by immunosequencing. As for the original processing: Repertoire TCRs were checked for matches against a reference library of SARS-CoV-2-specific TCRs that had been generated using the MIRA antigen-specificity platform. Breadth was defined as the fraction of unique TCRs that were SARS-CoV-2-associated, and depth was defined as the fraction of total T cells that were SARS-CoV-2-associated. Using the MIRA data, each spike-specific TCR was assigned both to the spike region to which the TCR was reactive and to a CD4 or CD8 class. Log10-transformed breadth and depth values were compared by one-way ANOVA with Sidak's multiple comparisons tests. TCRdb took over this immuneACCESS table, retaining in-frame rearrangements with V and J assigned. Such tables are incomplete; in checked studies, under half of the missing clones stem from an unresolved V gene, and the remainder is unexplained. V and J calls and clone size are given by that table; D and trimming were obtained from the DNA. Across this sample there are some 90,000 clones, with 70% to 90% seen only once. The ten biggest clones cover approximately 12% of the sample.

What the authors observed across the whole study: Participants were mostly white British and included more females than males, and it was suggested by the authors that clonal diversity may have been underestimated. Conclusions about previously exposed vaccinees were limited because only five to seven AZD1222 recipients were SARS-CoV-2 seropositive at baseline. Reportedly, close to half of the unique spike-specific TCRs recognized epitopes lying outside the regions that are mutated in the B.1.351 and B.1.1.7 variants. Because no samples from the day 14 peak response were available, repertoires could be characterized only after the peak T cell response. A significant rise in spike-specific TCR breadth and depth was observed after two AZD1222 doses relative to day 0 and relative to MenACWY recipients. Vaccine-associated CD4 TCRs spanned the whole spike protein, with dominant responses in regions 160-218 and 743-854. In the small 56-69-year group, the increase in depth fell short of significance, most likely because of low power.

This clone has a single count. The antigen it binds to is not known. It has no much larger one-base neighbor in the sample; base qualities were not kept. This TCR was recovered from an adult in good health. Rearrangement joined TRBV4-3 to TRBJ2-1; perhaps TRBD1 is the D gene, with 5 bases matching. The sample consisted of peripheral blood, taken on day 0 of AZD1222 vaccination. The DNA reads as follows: TGCGCCAGCAGCTATTTCCGGGCCGCCAGGGATGAGCAGTTCTTC. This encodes CASSYFRAARDEQFF.